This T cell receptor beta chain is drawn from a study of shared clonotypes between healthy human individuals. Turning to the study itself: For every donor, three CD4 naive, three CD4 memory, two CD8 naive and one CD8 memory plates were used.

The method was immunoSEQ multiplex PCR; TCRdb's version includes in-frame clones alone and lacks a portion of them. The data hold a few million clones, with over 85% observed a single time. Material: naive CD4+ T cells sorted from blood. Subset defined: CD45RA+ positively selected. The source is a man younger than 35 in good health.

The CDR3 DNA is TGTGCCAGCACGGTGCAGGGGGACGAGCAGTACTTC. This encodes CASTVQGDEQYF. The genes are TRBV28 and TRBJ2-7; 7 positions agree with TRBD1. CDR1 and CDR2 (germline): MDHEN, SYDVKM. The CDR3 has 12 amino acids. V gave up 7 bases and J gave up 5 bases; unmatched junction bases: 5.